These 2 T cell receptor beta chains share one sample of origin, sequenced in a study of spatial heterogeneity in lung cancer. One entry per CDR3 protein, called by TCRdb with MiXCR from the 5' RACE reads. Of 9,800 or so distinct CDR3 sequences listed, under 6.5% are singletons. General study findings and limits: How many expanded intratumoral alpha and beta TCRs were present tracked the tumor mutation count, which was a count of nonsynonymous mutations.

For these TCRs, the target antigens are not known. The time point here: sample taken at primary tumor resection. This specimen consisted of lung tumor tissue, obtained at surgery. The receptors were gathered from a male donor with early-stage non-small cell lung cancer.

On this clonotype: For a library built for alpha chains, this beta chain is a stray read; little rests on its size. The rearrangement uses TRBV24-1 and TRBJ2-2; D unclear. V was shortened by 3 bases and J by 4 bases, with 20 bases between the two germline ends. Germline V gives CDR1 KGHDR, CDR2 SFDVKD. The CDR3 runs 18 residues. As DNA, the CDR3 is TGTGCCACCAGTGATGTCCCCAGTAAAGGCAGCAGCACCGGGGAGCTGTTTTTT. Its protein product is CATSDVPSKGSSTGELFF.

This clonotype counts as large. With the library built for alpha chains, this beta chain is off target and its frequency is not meaningful. The rearrangement links TRBV4-1 to TRBJ1-6; 7 bases align to TRBD1. Germline assignment: CDR1 MGHRA and CDR2 YSYEKL. Unmatched junction bases numbered 7, after V lost 0 bases and J lost 5 bases. The CDR3 has 17 residues. The CDR3 DNA reads TGCGCCAGCAGCCAAGAAAGATCCGGGACAGATAATTCACCCCTCCACTTT. Translating it yields CASSQERSGTDNSPLHF.